This TCR beta chain appears in the sequencing data of a study of CD8 T cells in ankylosing spondylitis. This CDR3 is built from 14 residues. Germline CDR1 is MNHEY and CDR2 is SVGAGI. V gave up 2 bases and J gave up 7 bases, with 12 bases separating them. TCRdb re-analysed the 5' RACE reads in MiXCR, keeping a single row per CDR3 protein. The data show around 150,000 distinct CDR3 sequences, around 32% seen once. This clonotype was picked up a small number of times. This clonotype was sampled from a male donor with ankylosing spondylitis. The sequenced material came from synovial fluid, either unsorted or a sorted T cell fraction (not recorded which). The genes are TRBV6-5 and TRBJ1-5, with D hard to call. CDR3 sequence: CASSYEGERQPQHF. The CDR3, as DNA: TGTGCCAGCAGTTACGAGGGAGAGAGGCAGCCCCAGCATTTT.